This T cell receptor (beta chain) was recovered during a study of T-cell reconstitution after alpha-beta-depleted transplantation in children. Note on this clonotype: A much larger clone sits a single nucleotide away, making a read error possible.

TCRbeta library construction was performed incorporating unique molecular identifiers. TCRdb ran MiXCR on the PCR reads and lists one entry per CDR3 protein. Of about 120,000 distinct CDR3 sequences in the sample, about 21% were seen once. CDR3 size: 12 residues. The V gene's germline CDR1 is DFQATT and CDR2 SNEGSKA (reference sequence). This specimen was PBMCs, mostly from graft donor cells, taken 180 days after TCRalphabeta/CD19-depleted stem cell transplant. The source is a male patient between 2 and 15 years old who had a stem cell transplant for chronic granulomatous disease, so the T cells may come from the graft donor. This sequence joins TRBV20-1 and TRBJ2-7; the D gene is possibly TRBD1 (6 bases). The CDR3 protein is CSAKTGSYDQYF. The CDR3 DNA is TGCAGTGCTAAGACAGGATCCTACGACCAGTACTTC.